Sequencing of this TCR beta chain was carried out in a study of blood T cell repertoires in COVID-19. Turning to the study itself: T cells, B-cell-depleted T cells, or PBMCs provided the cDNA or gDNA that served as material.

V lost 2 bases, J lost 5 bases, and 5 bases stayed unmatched. This CDR3 has 14 residues. The authors' processing: Using reference gene primer amplification, nucleated cell counts were estimated. Profiling relied on immunoSEQ multiplex PCR, and the TCRdb table lists in-frame clones only, not all of them. V, J and clone size derive from that table, while D and trimming were established from the DNA sequence. The sample has over 50,000 clones, 65% to 90% seen once. The chain is built from TRBV23-1 and TRBJ2-7; 8 positions agree with TRBD1. TRBV23-1 is labeled an ORF, and its function is uncertain. Source material: peripheral blood. The clonotype comes from a human donor in a cohort sampled during active COVID-19. Here the CDR3 reads CASSQRQGFDEQYF. The CDR3 DNA reads as TGCGCCAGCAGTCAAAGACAGGGGTTCGACGAGCAGTACTTC.